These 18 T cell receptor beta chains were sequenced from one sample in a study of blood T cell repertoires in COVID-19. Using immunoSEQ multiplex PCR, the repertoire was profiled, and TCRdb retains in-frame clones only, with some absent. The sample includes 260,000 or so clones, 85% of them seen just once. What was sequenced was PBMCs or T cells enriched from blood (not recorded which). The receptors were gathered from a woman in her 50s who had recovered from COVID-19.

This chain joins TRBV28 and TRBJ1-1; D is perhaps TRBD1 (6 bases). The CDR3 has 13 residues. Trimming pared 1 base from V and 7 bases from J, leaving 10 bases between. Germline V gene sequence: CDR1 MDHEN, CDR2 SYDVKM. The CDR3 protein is CASSLLTGREAFF. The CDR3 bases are TGTGCCAGCAGTTTATTGACAGGTCGTGAAGCTTTCTTT.

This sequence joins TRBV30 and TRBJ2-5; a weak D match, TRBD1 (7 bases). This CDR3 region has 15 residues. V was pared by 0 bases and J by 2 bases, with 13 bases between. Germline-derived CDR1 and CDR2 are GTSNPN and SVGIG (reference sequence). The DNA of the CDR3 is TGTGCCTGGAGTGTAGGGGGCGCGGGGCAAGAGACCCAGTACTTC. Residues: CAWSVGGAGQETQYF.

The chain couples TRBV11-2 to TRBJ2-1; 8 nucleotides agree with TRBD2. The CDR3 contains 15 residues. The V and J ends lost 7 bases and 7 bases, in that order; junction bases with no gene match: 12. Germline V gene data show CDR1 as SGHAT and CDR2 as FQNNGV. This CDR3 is CASTSGRVAGNEQFF. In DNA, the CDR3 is TGTGCCAGCACTAGTGGGCGTGTAGCGGGGAATGAGCAGTTCTTC. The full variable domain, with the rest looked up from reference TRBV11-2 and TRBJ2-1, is EAGVAQSPRYKIIEKRQSVAFWCNPISGHATLYWYQQILGQGPKLLIQFQNNGVVDDSQLPKDRFSAERLKGVDSTLKIQPAKLEDSAVYLCASTSGRVAGNEQFFGPGTRLTVL.

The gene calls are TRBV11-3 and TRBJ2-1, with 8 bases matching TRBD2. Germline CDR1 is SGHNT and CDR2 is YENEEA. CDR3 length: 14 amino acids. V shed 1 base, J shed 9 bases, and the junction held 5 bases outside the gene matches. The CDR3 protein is CASSLAGGPTEQFF. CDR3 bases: TGTGCCAGCAGCTTAGCGGGGGGGCCTACTGAGCAGTTCTTC.

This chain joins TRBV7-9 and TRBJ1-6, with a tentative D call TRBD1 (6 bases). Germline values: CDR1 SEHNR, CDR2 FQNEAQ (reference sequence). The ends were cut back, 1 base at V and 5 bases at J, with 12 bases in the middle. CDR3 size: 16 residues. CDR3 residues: CASSLVGAEDNSPLHF. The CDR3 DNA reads TGTGCCAGCAGCTTAGTGGGGGCCGAGGATAATTCACCCCTCCACTTT.

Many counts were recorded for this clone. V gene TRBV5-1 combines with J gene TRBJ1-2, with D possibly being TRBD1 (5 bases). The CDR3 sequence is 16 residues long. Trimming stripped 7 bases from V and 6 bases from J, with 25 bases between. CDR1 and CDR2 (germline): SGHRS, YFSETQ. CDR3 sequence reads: CASRRGTLSGLDGYTF. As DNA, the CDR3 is TGCGCCAGCCGCCGGGGGACGCTTTCGGGACTTGATGGCTACACCTTC.

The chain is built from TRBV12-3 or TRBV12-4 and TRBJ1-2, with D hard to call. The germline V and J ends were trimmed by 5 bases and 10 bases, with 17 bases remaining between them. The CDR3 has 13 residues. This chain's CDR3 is CASSPGLYQAYTF. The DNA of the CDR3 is TGTGCCAGCAGTCCCGGACTGTACCAGGCCTACACCTTC.

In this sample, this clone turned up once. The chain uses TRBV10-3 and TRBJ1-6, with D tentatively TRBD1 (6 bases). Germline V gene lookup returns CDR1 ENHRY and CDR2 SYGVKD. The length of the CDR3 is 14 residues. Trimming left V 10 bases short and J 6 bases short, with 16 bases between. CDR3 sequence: CATDATGFNSPLHF. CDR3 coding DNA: TGTGCCACCGACGCGACAGGATTTAATTCACCCCTCCACTTT.

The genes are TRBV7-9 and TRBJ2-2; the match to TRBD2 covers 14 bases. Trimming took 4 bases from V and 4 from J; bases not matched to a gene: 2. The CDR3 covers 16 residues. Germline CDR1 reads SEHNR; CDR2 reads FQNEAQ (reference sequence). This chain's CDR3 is CASSSGLAGVTGELFF. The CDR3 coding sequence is TGTGCCAGCAGCTCGGGACTAGCGGGAGTCACCGGGGAGCTGTTTTTT.

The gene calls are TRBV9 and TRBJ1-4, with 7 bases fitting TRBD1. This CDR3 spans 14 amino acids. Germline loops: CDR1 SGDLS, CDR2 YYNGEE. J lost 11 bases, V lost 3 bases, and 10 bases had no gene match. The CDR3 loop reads CASSATQGDGKLFF. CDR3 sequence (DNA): TGTGCCAGCAGCGCCACTCAGGGGGATGGCAAACTGTTTTTT.

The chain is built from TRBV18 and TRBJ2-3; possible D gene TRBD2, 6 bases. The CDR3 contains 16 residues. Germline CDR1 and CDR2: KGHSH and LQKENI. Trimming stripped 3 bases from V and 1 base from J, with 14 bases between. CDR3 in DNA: TGTGCCAGCTCACCCCCCCAGTTAGCGGGCACAGATACGCAGTATTTT. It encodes CASSPPQLAGTDTQYF.

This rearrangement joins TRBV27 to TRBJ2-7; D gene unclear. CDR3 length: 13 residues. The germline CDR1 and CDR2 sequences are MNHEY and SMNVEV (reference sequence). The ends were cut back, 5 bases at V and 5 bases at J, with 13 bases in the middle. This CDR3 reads CASSLVRFDEQYF. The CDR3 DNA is TGTGCCAGCAGTCTAGTGCGATTCGACGAGCAGTACTTC.

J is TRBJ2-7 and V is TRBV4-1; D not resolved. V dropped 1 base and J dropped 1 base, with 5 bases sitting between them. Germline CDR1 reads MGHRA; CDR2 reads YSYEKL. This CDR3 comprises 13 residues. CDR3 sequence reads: CASSQVQSYEQYF. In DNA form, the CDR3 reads TGCGCCAGCAGCCAAGTTCAATCCTACGAGCAGTACTTC.

The CDR3 DNA reads as TGCGCCAGCAGCTCGACCGGGAACGCTAAGGGCACTGAAGCTTTCTTT. Translated: CASSSTGNAKGTEAFF. V and J are TRBV5-1 and TRBJ1-1; D is ambiguous. Per the germline V gene, CDR1 is SGHRS and CDR2 is YFSETQ. The CDR3 consists of 16 residues. V was trimmed by 3 bases and J by 4 bases, leaving 19 bases between them.

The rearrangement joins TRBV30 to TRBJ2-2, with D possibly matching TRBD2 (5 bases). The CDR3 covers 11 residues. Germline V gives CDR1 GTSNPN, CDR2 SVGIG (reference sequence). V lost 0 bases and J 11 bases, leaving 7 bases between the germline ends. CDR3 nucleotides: TGTGCCTGGAGTGTGGACTTAGAGCTGTTTTTT. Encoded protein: CAWSVDLELFF.

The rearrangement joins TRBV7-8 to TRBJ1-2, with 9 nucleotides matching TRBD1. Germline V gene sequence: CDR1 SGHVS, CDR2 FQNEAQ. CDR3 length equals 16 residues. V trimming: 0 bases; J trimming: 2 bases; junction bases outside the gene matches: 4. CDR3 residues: CASSLAPGQGNYGYTF. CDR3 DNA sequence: TGTGCCAGCAGCTTAGCCCCGGGACAGGGCAACTATGGCTACACCTTC.

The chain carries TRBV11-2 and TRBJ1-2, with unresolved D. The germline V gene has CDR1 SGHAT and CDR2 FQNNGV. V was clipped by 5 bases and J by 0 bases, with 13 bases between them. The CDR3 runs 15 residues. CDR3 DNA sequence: TGTGCCAGCAGCCCCTCGCAGTCTTCTAACTATGGCTACACCTTC. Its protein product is CASSPSQSSNYGYTF.

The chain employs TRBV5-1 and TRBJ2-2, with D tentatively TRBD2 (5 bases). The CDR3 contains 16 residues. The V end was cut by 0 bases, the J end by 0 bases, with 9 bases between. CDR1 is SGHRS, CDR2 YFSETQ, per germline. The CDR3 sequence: CASSLAPSPNTGELFF. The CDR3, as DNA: TGCGCCAGCAGCTTGGCCCCTAGCCCGAACACCGGGGAGCTGTTTTTT. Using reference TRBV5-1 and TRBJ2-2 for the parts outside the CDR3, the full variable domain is KAGVTQTPRYLIKTRGQQVTLSCSPISGHRSVSWYQQTPGQGLQFLFEYFSETQRNKGNFPGRFSGRQFSNSRSEMNVSTLELGDSALYLCASSLAPSPNTGELFFGEGSRLTVL.